The sequence of this T cell receptor beta chain was determined in a study of PD-1 blockade in mismatch repair-deficient tumors. Whole-study context: Patients had more than ten mismatch repair-deficient cancer types, all previously treated and progressing.

The germline V gene has CDR1 MNHEY and CDR2 SVGAGI. The trim removed 5 bases at V and 4 bases at J, leaving 6 bases unmatched. The CDR3 runs to 14 residues. Study conclusions and caveats: Tumor-resident clones, often undetectable pretreatment in blood, expanded then contracted after pembrolizumab.

As for this clone: Its antigen is unknown.

Clones were sequenced by immunoSEQ multiplex PCR, and TCRdb holds only the in-frame ones, with some missing. This table holds under 95,000 clones, roughly 80% found once. The chain uses TRBV6-5 and TRBJ2-5, with 8 bases identical to TRBD1. This sample comprised peripheral blood, obtained 12 weeks after starting pembrolizumab. This receptor was taken from an adult with mismatch repair-deficient cancer. The DNA for the CDR3 is TGTGCCAGCAGTCGGGACAGGCGGGGAGAGACCCAGTACTTC. It is translated as CASSRDRRGETQYF.